These 27 T cell receptor beta chains were sequenced from one sample in a study of blood T cell repertoires in COVID-19. Here immunoSEQ multiplex PCR was the method, and the copy in TCRdb shows in-frame clones only, minus some. Found here are roughly 220,000 clones, about 80% of them singletons; the top ten hold around 3.1%. Specimen: peripheral blood. These receptors came from a woman aged 25-40 years who had recovered from COVID-19.

The chain carries TRBV9 and TRBJ2-2; maybe TRBD1 (6 bases). The germline V gene has CDR1 SGDLS and CDR2 YYNGEE. The CDR3 has 15 amino acids. V was shortened by 4 bases and J by 7 bases, with 17 bases between the two germline ends. DNA for the CDR3: TGTGCCAGCAGCACCGGGACACCCCAGGACGGGGAGCTGTTTTTT. It is translated as CASSTGTPQDGELFF.

Here the CDR3 DNA reads TGTGCCATCAGTGAGAGGGGACAGGGGACATACGAGCAGTACTTC. The encoded protein is CAISERGQGTYEQYF. The chain joins TRBV10-3 to TRBJ2-7; TRBD1 matches at 10 bases. CDR3 length equals 15 residues. Germline V gene data show CDR1 as ENHRY and CDR2 as SYGVKD. J lost 4 bases, V lost 2 bases, and 5 bases had no gene match.

The V call is TRBV7-7, the J call TRBJ1-2; D is possibly TRBD1 (6 bases). This CDR3 comprises 15 residues. CDR1 and CDR2 (germline): SSHAT, FNYEAQ (reference sequence). Deletions cut 6 bases from V and 3 bases from J, with 17 bases between. In DNA form, the CDR3 reads TGTGCCAGCAGTTACAGGGTCCCTCCTTACTATGGCTACACCTTC. Translation gives CASSYRVPPYYGYTF.

The chain recombines TRBV7-3 with TRBJ2-1; 12 bases agree with TRBD2. CDR3 length equals 16 residues. From germline, CDR1 is SGHTA and CDR2 FQGTGA. Trimming cost V 0 bases and J 9 bases; bases outside gene matches: 6. CDR3 loop: CASSLTTSGSAGEQFF. In DNA, the CDR3 is TGTGCCAGCAGCTTAACGACTAGCGGGAGTGCCGGTGAGCAGTTCTTC.

This clone was found a few times. The chain has TRBV5-6 and TRBJ1-5, with TRBD1 as a possible D gene (6 bases). Germline V CDR1 and CDR2: SGHDT, YYEEEE. V was cut by 2 bases and J by 7 bases, with 13 bases left in between. This CDR3 has 14 residues. In DNA, the CDR3 is TGTGCCAGCAGCTTATCGCAGGGGTGGCAGCCCCAGCATTTT. Protein sequence: CASSLSQGWQPQHF.

The chain couples TRBV30 to TRBJ2-7; tentative D call: TRBD2 (5 bases). CDR1 is GTSNPN, CDR2 SVGIG, per germline (reference sequence). V dropped 4 bases and J dropped 4 bases, with 14 bases sitting between them. The CDR3 runs 13 residues. The CDR3 reads CAWTSLDAYEQYF. CDR3 in DNA: TGTGCCTGGACATCACTAGATGCATACGAGCAGTACTTC. The whole variable domain, filled in from reference TRBV30 and TRBJ2-7, reads SQTIHQWPATLVQPVGSPLSLECTVEGTSNPNLYWYRQAAGRGLQLLFYSVGIGQISSEVPQNLSASRPQDRQFILSSKKLLLSDSGFYLCAWTSLDAYEQYFGPGTRLTVT.

The CDR3 here is CASSSHGGGPYNEQFF. CDR3 DNA: TGTGCCAGCAGTTCCCACGGGGGGGGGCCCTACAATGAGCAGTTCTTC. This rearrangement joins TRBV27 to TRBJ2-1, with 8 nucleotides matching TRBD2. The CDR3 has 16 amino acids. With 4 bases clipped from V and 2 bases from J, the junction kept 7 bases outside the gene matches. Per germline, CDR1 MNHEY and CDR2 SMNVEV (reference sequence).

This rearrangement joins TRBV11-2 to TRBJ2-5; 12 bases match TRBD2. CDR1 is SGHAT, CDR2 FQNNGV, per germline. J gave up 1 base and V 3 bases, and 3 bases lay outside the gene matches. CDR3 size: 16 residues. The CDR3 here is CASSFGLAGTQETQYF. CDR3 sequence (DNA): TGTGCCAGCAGCTTCGGACTAGCGGGGACCCAAGAGACCCAGTACTTC.

The gene calls are TRBV28 and TRBJ1-5; D gene uncertain. V was trimmed by 3 bases and J by 2 bases, leaving 11 bases between them. Germline V CDR1 and CDR2: MDHEN, SYDVKM. The CDR3 covers 15 residues. The CDR3 spells CASSLWGGGNQPQHF. The CDR3 DNA reads TGTGCCAGCAGTTTGTGGGGAGGTGGCAATCAGCCCCAGCATTTT.

On this clone: Other nucleotide sequences in the sample specify the same CDR3. The chain recombines TRBV18 with TRBJ2-7; D not certain. Germline V gene data show CDR1 as KGHSH and CDR2 as LQKENI. This CDR3 region has 13 residues. Trimming took 3 bases from V and 0 from J, leaving 6 bases between them. The CDR3 sequence is CASSPPSSYEQYF. CDR3 DNA sequence: TGTGCCAGCTCACCCCCTAGCTCCTACGAGCAGTACTTC.

The V and J genes are TRBV7-2 and TRBJ2-1; D perhaps matches TRBD2 (6 bases). The ends were cut back, 5 bases at V and 6 bases at J, with 11 bases in the middle. This CDR3 comprises 13 residues. Germline-derived CDR1 and CDR2 are SGHTA and FQGNSA. CDR3 loop: CASSTTRLNEQFF. The CDR3, as DNA: TGTGCCAGCAGCACGACTAGACTCAATGAGCAGTTCTTC. Combining the CDR3 with reference TRBV7-2 and TRBJ2-1 gives the whole variable domain GAGVSQSPSNKVTEKGKDVELRCDPISGHTALYWYRQSLGQGLEFLIYFQGNSAPDKSGLPSDRFSAERTGGSVSTLTIQRTQQEDSAVYLCASSTTRLNEQFFGPGTRLTVL.

The count of this clone is one. The chain is built from TRBV27 and TRBJ2-7; 9 bases are shared with TRBD1. Germline V gives CDR1 MNHEY, CDR2 SMNVEV (reference sequence). The CDR3 spans 16 residues. V gave up 4 bases and J gave up 6 bases; unmatched junction bases: 13. CDR3 sequence (DNA): TGTGCCAGCAGTTCATTGGGACAGGGAAGTCACGGCGAGCAGTACTTC. Its protein product is CASSSLGQGSHGEQYF.

The rearrangement links TRBV5-5 to TRBJ1-2; tentative D call: TRBD1 (5 bases). The CDR3 runs 15 residues. V gave up 5 bases and J gave up 4 bases, with 18 bases separating them. Germline lookup yields CDR1 SGHKS and CDR2 YYEKEE (reference sequence). CDR3 bases: TGTGCCAGCAGGAACCGCAGGGAGGGGAGCTATGGCTACACCTTC. Translation gives CASRNRREGSYGYTF.

This chain connects TRBV18 to TRBJ2-4, with TRBD2 as a possible D gene (5 bases). V lost 1 base and J lost 2, with 12 bases in between. The CDR3 covers 16 residues. CDR1 and CDR2 from the germline V gene are KGHSH and LQKENI. CDR3 amino acids: CASSPQGAMSKNIQYF. As DNA, the CDR3 is TGTGCCAGCTCACCACAGGGAGCAATGTCCAAAAACATTCAGTACTTC.

The sample holds a few counts of this clone. The rearrangement links TRBV10-1 to TRBJ2-2, with a tentative D call TRBD2 (6 bases). This CDR3 region has 15 residues. Trimming removed 3 bases at V and 6 bases at J, with 14 bases between. Germline loops: CDR1 WNHNN, CDR2 SYGVQD (reference sequence). The DNA of the CDR3 is TGCGCCAGCAGTGATCCCCTATCGGGGGCCGGGGAGCTGTTTTTT. Translated, it gives CASSDPLSGAGELFF.

The V call is TRBV19, the J call TRBJ2-1, with D possibly TRBD2 on 5 matching bases. Per germline, CDR1 LNHDA and CDR2 SQIVND (reference sequence). V was pared by 5 bases and J by 7 bases, with 15 bases between. The CDR3 is 14 amino acids. The CDR3 sequence is CASSPPWTGNEQFF. In DNA, the CDR3 is TGTGCCAGTAGTCCACCTTGGACTGGAAATGAGCAGTTCTTC.

The rearrangement joins TRBV18 to TRBJ2-1, with 7 bases identical to TRBD2. The CDR3 runs to 16 residues. CDR1 KGHSH and CDR2 LQKENI come from the germline V gene. With V trimmed by 3 bases and J by 9 bases, 14 bases remained unmatched. In DNA form, the CDR3 reads TGTGCCAGCTCACCGGGGGGGTCCGTCGGACGCGGTGAGCAGTTCTTC. This gives the protein CASSPGGSVGRGEQFF.

This clone has just a few counts. V is TRBV7-8 and J is TRBJ2-7; 12 bases map to TRBD2. The CDR3 runs to 18 residues. Germline V gene data show CDR1 as SGHVS and CDR2 as FQNEAQ. Trimming removed 3 bases from V and 5 bases from J; junction bases left unmatched: 14. Here the CDR3 reads CASSFTISLAGGHHEQYF. The CDR3 DNA is TGTGCCAGCAGCTTCACAATCTCACTAGCGGGAGGACACCACGAGCAGTACTTC.

The chain's CDR3 is CASSRAELQGKRYGYTF. As DNA, the CDR3 is TGTGCCAGTAGCCGTGCTGAACTACAGGGGAAACGCTATGGCTACACCTTC. J is TRBJ1-2 and V is TRBV19; 7 positions match TRBD1. From germline, CDR1 is LNHDA and CDR2 SQIVND (reference sequence). The CDR3 totals 17 residues. The V segment lost 6 bases and the J segment 4 bases; nucleotides outside the gene matches: 17. Using reference TRBV19 and TRBJ1-2 for the parts outside the CDR3, the full variable domain is DGGITQSPKYLFRKEGQNVTLSCEQNLNHDAMYWYRQDPGQGLRLIYYSQIVNDFQKGDIAEGYSVSREKKESFPLTVTSAQKNPTAFYLCASSRAELQGKRYGYTFGSGTRLTVV.

The V call is TRBV7-9, the J call TRBJ1-4, with TRBD1 matching 10 bases. CDR3 length equals 14 residues. Trimming cost V 4 bases and J 7 bases; bases outside gene matches: 3. Germline-derived CDR1 and CDR2 are SEHNR and FQNEAQ (reference sequence). The CDR3 coding sequence is TGTGCCAGCAGCTCGACAGGGGGCATTGAAAAACTGTTTTTT. Its translation is CASSSTGGIEKLFF.

The chain joins TRBV7-6 to TRBJ2-5; a weak D match, TRBD1 (7 bases). Trimming shortened V by 5 bases and J by 5 bases, and 21 bases separated the two germline ends. The germline CDR1 and CDR2 sequences are SGHVS and FNYEAQ. CDR3 length equals 16 residues. In nucleotides, the CDR3 is TGTGCCAGCAGCGAAGGGCGGGGACAGCGTGCGGAGACCCAGTACTTC. It translates to CASSEGRGQRAETQYF.

The chain combines TRBV28 with TRBJ1-1; D unclear. CDR1 and CDR2 (germline): MDHEN, SYDVKM. There are 13 residues in the CDR3. The germline V and J ends were trimmed by 5 bases and 4 bases, with 11 bases remaining between them. The CDR3 spells CASSPKAGTEAFF. The CDR3 DNA sequence: TGTGCCAGCAGTCCCAAGGCGGGCACTGAAGCTTTCTTT.

V gene TRBV7-3 combines with J gene TRBJ2-5; 7 positions agree with TRBD2. CDR3 length equals 13 residues. The V segment lost 3 bases and the J segment 5 bases; nucleotides outside the gene matches: 3. The V gene's germline CDR1 is SGHTA and CDR2 FQGTGA. CDR3 DNA sequence: TGTGCCAGCAGCTTCCAGGGAGGGGAGACCCAGTACTTC. Translation gives CASSFQGGETQYF.

Points on this clone: In the same sample, other DNA sequences code for this CDR3. The chain's CDR3 is CASSLDRGSYNEQFF. The DNA of the CDR3 is TGTGCCAGCAGCCTGGACAGGGGTTCCTACAATGAGCAGTTCTTC. The rearrangement links TRBV5-4 to TRBJ2-1, with 9 bases fitting TRBD1. The length of the CDR3 is 15 residues. With 4 bases clipped from V and 1 base from J, the junction kept 3 bases outside the gene matches. Germline assignment: CDR1 SGHNT and CDR2 YYREEE (reference sequence).

The chain recombines TRBV7-9 with TRBJ2-1; TRBD1 matches 8 bases. V trimming: 1 base; J trimming: 7 bases; junction bases outside the gene matches: 3. The CDR3 runs 14 residues. Germline CDR1 is SEHNR and CDR2 is FQNEAQ (reference sequence). CDR3 amino acids: CASSLETGGNEQFF. As DNA, the CDR3 is TGTGCCAGCAGCTTAGAAACAGGGGGAAATGAGCAGTTCTTC. Full variable domain (remainder filled in from reference TRBV7-9 and TRBJ2-1): DTGVSQNPRHKITKRGQNVTFRCDPISEHNRLYWYRQTLGQGPEFLTYFQNEAQLEKSRLLSDRFSAERPKGSFSTLEIQRTEQGDSAMYLCASSLETGGNEQFFGPGTRLTVL.

This rearrangement joins TRBV6-5 to TRBJ2-5, with 12 bases fitting TRBD2. The CDR3 is 15 residues long. CDR1 and CDR2 (germline): MNHEY, SVGAGI. The V segment lost 10 bases and the J segment 5 bases; nucleotides outside the gene matches: 11. Here the CDR3 reads CATLTSGSEGETQYF. The DNA for the CDR3 is TGTGCCACCTTGACTAGCGGGAGTGAGGGGGAGACCCAGTACTTC.

This chain uses TRBV5-1 with TRBJ1-2; possibly TRBD1 for D (5 bases). CDR3 length: 13 amino acids. Germline assignment: CDR1 SGHRS and CDR2 YFSETQ. V lost 4 bases and J lost 8, with 15 bases in between. CDR3 loop: CASSIGAGDGYTF. Written as DNA, the CDR3 is TGCGCCAGCAGCATTGGAGCGGGGGACGGCTACACCTTC.